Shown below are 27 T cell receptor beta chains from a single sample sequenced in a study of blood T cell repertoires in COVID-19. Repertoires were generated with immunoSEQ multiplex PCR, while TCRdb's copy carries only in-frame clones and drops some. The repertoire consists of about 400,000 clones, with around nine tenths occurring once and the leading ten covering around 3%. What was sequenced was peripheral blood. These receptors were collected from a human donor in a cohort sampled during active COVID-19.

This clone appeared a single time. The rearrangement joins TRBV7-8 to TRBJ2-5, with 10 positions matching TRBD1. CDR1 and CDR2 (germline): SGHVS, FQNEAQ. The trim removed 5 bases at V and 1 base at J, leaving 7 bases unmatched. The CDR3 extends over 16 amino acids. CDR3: CASSPSDRGRQETQYF. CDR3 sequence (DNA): TGTGCCAGCAGCCCGTCCGACAGGGGGCGCCAAGAGACCCAGTACTTC.

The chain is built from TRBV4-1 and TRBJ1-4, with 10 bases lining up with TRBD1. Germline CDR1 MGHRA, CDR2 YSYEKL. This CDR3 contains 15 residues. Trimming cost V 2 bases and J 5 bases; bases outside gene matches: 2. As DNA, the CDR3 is TGCGCCAGCAGCCAACGGACAGGGGGGAATGAAAAACTGTTTTTT. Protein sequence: CASSQRTGGNEKLFF.

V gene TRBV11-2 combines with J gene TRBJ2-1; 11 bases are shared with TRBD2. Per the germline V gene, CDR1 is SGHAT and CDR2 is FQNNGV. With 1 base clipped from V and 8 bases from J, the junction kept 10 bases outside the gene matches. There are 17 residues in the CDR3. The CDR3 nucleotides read TGTGCCAGCAGCTTAGTTTTTAGCGGGGGGGCCGGATATGAGCAGTTCTTC. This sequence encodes CASSLVFSGGAGYEQFF.

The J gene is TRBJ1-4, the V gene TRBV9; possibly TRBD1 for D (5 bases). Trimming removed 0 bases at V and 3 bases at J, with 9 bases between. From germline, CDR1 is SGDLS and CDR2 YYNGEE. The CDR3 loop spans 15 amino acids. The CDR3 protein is CASSVAVGANEKLFF. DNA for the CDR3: TGTGCCAGCAGCGTAGCTGTAGGGGCTAATGAAAAACTGTTTTTT.

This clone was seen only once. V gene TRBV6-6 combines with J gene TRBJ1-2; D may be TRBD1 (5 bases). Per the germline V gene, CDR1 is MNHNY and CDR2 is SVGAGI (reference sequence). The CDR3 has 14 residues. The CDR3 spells CSTSPESRAYGYTF. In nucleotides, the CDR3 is TGTTCCACCTCCCCCGAGTCCAGGGCCTATGGCTACACCTTC.

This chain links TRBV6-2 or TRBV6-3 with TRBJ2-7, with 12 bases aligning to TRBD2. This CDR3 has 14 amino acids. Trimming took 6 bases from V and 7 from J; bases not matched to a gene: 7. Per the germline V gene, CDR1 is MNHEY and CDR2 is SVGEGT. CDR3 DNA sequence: TGTGCCAGCAGGCCTAGCGGGAGGGCCGAAGAGCAGTACTTC. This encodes CASRPSGRAEEQYF.

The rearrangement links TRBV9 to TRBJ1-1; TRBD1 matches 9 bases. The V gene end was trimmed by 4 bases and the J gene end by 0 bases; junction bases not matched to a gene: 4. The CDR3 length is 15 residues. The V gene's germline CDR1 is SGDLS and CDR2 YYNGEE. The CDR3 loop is CASSPGTGLNTEAFF. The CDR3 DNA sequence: TGTGCCAGCAGCCCGGGGACAGGGCTGAACACTGAAGCTTTCTTT.

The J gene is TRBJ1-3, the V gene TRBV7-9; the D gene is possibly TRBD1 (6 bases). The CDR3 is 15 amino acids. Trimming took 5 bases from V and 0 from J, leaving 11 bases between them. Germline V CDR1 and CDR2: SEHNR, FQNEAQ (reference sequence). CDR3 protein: CASSPDRFSGNTIYF. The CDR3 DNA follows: TGTGCCAGCAGCCCAGACAGGTTCTCTGGAAACACCATATATTTT.

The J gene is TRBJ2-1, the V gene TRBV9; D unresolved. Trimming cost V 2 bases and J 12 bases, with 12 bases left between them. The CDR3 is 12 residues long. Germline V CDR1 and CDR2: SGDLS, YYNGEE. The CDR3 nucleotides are TGTGCCAGCAGCGTCGAGGTTGGCCCGCAGTTCTTC. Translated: CASSVEVGPQFF. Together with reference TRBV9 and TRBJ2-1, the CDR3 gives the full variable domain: DSGVTQTPKHLITATGQRVTLRCSPRSGDLSVYWYQQSLDQGLQFLIQYYNGEERAKGNILERFSAQQFPDLHSELNLSSLELGDSALYFCASSVEVGPQFFGPGTRLTVL.

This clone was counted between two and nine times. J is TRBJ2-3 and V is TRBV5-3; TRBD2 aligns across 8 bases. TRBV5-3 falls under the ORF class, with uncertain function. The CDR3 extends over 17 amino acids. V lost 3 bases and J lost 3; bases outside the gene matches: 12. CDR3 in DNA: TGTGCCAGAAGCTGGGACTTGGTCGAGCGGGGGACAGATACGCAGTATTTT. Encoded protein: CARSWDLVERGTDTQYF.

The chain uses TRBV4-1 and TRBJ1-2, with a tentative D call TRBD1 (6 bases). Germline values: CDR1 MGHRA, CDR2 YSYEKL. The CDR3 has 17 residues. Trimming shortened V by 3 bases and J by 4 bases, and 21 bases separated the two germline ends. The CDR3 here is CASSQDWRGGRGYGYTF. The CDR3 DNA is TGCGCCAGCAGCCAGGATTGGAGGGGGGGCCGGGGCTATGGCTACACCTTC.

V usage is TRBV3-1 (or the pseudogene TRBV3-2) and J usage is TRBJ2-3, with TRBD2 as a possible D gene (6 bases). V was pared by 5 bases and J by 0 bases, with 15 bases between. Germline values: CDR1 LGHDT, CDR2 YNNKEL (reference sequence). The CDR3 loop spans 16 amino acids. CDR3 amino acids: CASSAGTGMSTDTQYF. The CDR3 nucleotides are TGTGCCAGCAGCGCGGGGACGGGCATGAGCACAGATACGCAGTATTTT.

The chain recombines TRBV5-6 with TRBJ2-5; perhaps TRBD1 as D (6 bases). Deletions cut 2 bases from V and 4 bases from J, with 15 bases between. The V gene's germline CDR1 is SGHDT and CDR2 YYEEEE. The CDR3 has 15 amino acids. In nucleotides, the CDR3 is TGTGCCAGCAGCTTTCCACAGGGTACCGTAGAGACCCAGTACTTC. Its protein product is CASSFPQGTVETQYF.

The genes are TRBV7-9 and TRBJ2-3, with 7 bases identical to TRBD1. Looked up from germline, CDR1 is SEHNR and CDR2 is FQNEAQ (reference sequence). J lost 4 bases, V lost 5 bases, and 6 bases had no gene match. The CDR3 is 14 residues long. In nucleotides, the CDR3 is TGTGCCAGCAGCCCCGGGACAGAATCAGATACGCAGTATTTT. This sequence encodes CASSPGTESDTQYF.

Written as DNA, the CDR3 is TGTGCCACCAGCAGAGTAAATAGCGGGAGGGCCATGCGGTACAATGAGCAGTTCTTC. This codes for CATSRVNSGRAMRYNEQFF. This chain connects TRBV15 to TRBJ2-1; 11 bases align to TRBD2. The junction had 12 bases not matched to a gene; V was cut back by 1 base and J by 4 bases. Germline V gene sequence: CDR1 LNHNV, CDR2 YYDKDF (reference sequence). The length of the CDR3 is 19 residues.

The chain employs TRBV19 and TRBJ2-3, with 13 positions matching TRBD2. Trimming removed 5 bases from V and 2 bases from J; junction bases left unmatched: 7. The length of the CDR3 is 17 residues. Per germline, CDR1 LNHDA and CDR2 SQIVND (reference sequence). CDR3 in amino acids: CASSLRTSGGLTDTQYF. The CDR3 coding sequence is TGTGCCAGTAGTCTTCGGACTAGCGGGGGACTCACAGATACGCAGTATTTT. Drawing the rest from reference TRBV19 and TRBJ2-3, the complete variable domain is DGGITQSPKYLFRKEGQNVTLSCEQNLNHDAMYWYRQDPGQGLRLIYYSQIVNDFQKGDIAEGYSVSREKKESFPLTVTSAQKNPTAFYLCASSLRTSGGLTDTQYFGPGTRLTVL.

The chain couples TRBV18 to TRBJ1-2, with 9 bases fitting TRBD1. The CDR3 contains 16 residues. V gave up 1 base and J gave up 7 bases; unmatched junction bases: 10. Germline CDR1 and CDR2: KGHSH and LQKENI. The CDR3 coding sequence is TGTGCCAGCTCACCACTCCGGGACAGGGAGGGTCGTGGCTACACCTTC. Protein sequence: CASSPLRDREGRGYTF. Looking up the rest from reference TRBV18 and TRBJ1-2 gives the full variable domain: NAGVMQNPRHLVRRRGQEARLRCSPMKGHSHVYWYRQLPEEGLKFMVYLQKENIIDESGMPKERFSAEFPKEGPSILRIQQVVRGDSAAYFCASSPLRDREGRGYTFGSGTRLTVV.

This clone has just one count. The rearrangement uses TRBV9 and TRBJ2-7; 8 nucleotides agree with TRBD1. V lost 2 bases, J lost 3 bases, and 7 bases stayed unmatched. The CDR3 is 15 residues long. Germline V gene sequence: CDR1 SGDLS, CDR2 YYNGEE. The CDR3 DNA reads TGTGCCAGCAGCGTCGGACAGGGAAGCTTCTACGAGCAGTACTTC. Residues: CASSVGQGSFYEQYF.

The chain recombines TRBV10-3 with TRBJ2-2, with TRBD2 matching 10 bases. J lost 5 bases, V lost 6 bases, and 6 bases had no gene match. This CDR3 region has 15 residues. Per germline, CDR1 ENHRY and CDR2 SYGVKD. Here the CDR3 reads CAISPSGRGTGELFF. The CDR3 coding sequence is TGTGCCATCAGCCCAAGCGGGAGGGGTACCGGGGAGCTGTTTTTT.

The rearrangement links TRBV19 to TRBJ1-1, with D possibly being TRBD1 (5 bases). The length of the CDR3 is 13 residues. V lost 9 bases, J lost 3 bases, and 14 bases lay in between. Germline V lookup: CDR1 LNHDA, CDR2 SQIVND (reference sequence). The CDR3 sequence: CASRTRGDTEAFF. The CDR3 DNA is TGTGCCAGCAGGACCCGGGGGGACACTGAAGCTTTCTTT.

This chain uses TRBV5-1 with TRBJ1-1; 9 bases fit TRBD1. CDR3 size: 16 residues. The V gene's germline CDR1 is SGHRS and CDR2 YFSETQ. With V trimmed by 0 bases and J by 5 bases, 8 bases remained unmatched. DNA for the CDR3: TGCGCCAGCAGCTTGGCTACGACAGGGGGGAGAACTGAAGCTTTCTTT. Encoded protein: CASSLATTGGRTEAFF.

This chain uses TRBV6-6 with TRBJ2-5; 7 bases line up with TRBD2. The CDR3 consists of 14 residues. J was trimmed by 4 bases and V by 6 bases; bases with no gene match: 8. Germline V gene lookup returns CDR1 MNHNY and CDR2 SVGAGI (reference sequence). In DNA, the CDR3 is TGTGCCAGCAGCCTTAGACTAGCTGGAGAGACCCAGTACTTC. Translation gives CASSLRLAGETQYF.

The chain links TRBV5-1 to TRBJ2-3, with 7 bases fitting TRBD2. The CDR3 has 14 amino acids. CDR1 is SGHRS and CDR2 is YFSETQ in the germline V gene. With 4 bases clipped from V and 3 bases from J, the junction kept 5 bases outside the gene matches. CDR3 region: CASSPAAGTDTQYF. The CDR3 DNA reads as TGCGCCAGCAGCCCGGCAGCGGGGACAGATACGCAGTATTTT.

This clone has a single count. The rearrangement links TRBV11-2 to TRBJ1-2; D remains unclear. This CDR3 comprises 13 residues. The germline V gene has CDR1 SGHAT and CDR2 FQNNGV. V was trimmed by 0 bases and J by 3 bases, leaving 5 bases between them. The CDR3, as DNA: TGTGCCAGCAGCTTAGACCTGTACTATGGCTACACCTTC. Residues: CASSLDLYYGYTF.

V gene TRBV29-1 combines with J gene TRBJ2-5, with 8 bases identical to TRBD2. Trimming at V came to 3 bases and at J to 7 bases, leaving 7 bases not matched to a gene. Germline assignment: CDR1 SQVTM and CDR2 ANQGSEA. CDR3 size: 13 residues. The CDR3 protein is CSVDPQAGATQYF. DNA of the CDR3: TGCAGCGTTGATCCGCAAGCGGGAGCGACCCAGTACTTC. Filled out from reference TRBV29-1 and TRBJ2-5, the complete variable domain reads SAVISQKPSRDICQRGTSLTIQCQVDSQVTMMFWYRQQPGQSLTLIATANQGSEATYESGFVIDKFPISRPNLTFSTLTVSNMSPEDSSIYLCSVDPQAGATQYFGPGTRLLVL.

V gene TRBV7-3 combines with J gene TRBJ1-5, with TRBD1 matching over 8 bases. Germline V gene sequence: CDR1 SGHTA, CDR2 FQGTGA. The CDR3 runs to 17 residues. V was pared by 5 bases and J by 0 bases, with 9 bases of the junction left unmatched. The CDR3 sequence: CASSTGQGSYSNQPQHF. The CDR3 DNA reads TGTGCCAGCAGCACCGGACAGGGATCGTATAGCAATCAGCCCCAGCATTTT.

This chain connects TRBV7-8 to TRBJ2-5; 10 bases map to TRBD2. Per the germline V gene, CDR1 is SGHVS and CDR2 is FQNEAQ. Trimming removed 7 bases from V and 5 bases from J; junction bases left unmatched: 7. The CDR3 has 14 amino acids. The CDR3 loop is CASTKREGRETQYF. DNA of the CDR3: TGTGCCAGCACCAAGCGGGAGGGCCGGGAGACCCAGTACTTC.